This T cell receptor beta chain was identified in a study of T cells in Graves' hyperthyroidism and ophthalmopathy. The overall study: Peripheral blood was taken when the disease was first diagnosed, before any treatment began.

Individuals with ophthalmopathy presented a Clinical Activity Score of at least 3, a NOSPECS grade of at least 4 and a duration under 3 months. Any patient presenting with uncontrolled infection, other autoimmune disease, pregnancy or lactation was left out. Clinical symptoms, serum thyroxine, TRAb, thyroid ultrasound and orbital computed tomography established diagnosis. V lost 7 bases and J lost 5; bases outside the gene matches: 14. The length of the CDR3 is 17 residues. The germline gives CDR1 MNHNS, CDR2 SASEGT. This clonotype showed up many times. RNA transcripts served as the template for amplifying TCR beta CDR3 regions. Primed by the HTBI set, a first-round RT-PCR was run on the TCR CDR3. TCRdb analysed the multiplex PCR reads with MiXCR anew, one entry per CDR3 protein. The top ten clones hold approximately 4.3% of a sample with approximately 610,000 distinct CDR3 sequences, about 15% of them seen once.

The receptor was isolated from a woman between 35 and 50 years old with Graves' ophthalmopathy. Specimen: blood. The chain employs TRBV6-1 and TRBJ2-2; 9 nucleotides align to TRBD1. Here the CDR3 DNA reads TGTGCCAGCACCACCTGGCTGGGACAGGGTCGTACCGGGGAGCTGTTTTTT. Translating gives CASTTWLGQGRTGELFF.